This TCR beta chain was profiled in a study of blood T cell repertoires in COVID-19. Sequenced by immunoSEQ multiplex PCR; TCRdb stores in-frame clones only, minus some. Of some 160,000 clones listed, 80% are singletons. This CDR3 has 19 amino acids. The recovered donors of Cohort 3 showed two negative PCRs, clearance, or symptom resolution. V usage is TRBV21-1 and J usage is TRBJ2-1; the table's D call of TRBD1 was not tested on the DNA. TRBV21-1 is marked as a pseudogene. Input material: PBMCs or T cells enriched from blood (not recorded which). The clonotype originates from a woman aged 60-70 years who had recovered from COVID-19. The CDR3 DNA reads TGTGCCAGCAGCAAAGGTGAAGGGGGTCCCGCTAGCTCCTACAATGAGCAGTTCTTC. Translating gives CASSKGEGGPASSYNEQFF.